Following are 18 T cell receptor beta chains from one sample sequenced in a study of T cell repertoires in cytomegalovirus infection. TCRdb fed the reads into MiXCR, producing one record per CDR3 protein. The sample has some 320,000 distinct CDR3 sequences, approximately 9.5% seen once; the top ten hold around 4%. The sequencing input was PBMCs. Receptors were obtained from a human donor in good health (CMV status not recorded). Some clones in this sample may be carry-over from other donors' samples.

This clonotype was seen only a few times. This chain uses TRBV29-1 with TRBJ2-1; no definite D call. This CDR3 has 12 residues. Germline V lookup: CDR1 SQVTM, CDR2 ANQGSEA. Trimming cost V 4 bases and J 9 bases, with 13 bases left between them. The CDR3: CSVVRVIGEQFF. DNA for the CDR3: TGCAGCGTTGTTAGGGTGATAGGTGAGCAGTTCTTC.

This chain connects TRBV9 to TRBJ1-1; TRBD1 matches at 7 bases. J gave up 5 bases and V 3 bases, and 7 bases lay outside the gene matches. The CDR3 sequence is 14 residues long. Germline V gene sequence: CDR1 SGDLS, CDR2 YYNGEE. CDR3 sequence (DNA): TGTGCCAGCAGCGCGACAGGGTTTAAGACTGAAGCTTTCTTT. Translated: CASSATGFKTEAFF.

This chain joins TRBV12-3 or TRBV12-4 and TRBJ2-7, with 9 bases that match TRBD2. The CDR3 runs to 15 residues. V shed 3 bases, J shed 5 bases, and the junction held 8 bases outside the gene matches. CDR3 in DNA: TGTGCCAGCAGTTTTAGCCTAGCGGGACGAAACGAGCAGTACTTC. Residues: CASSFSLAGRNEQYF.

The rearrangement uses TRBV20-1 and TRBJ2-3, with TRBD2 matching 7 bases. Germline values: CDR1 DFQATT, CDR2 SNEGSKA (reference sequence). With 0 bases clipped from V and 3 bases from J, the junction kept 6 bases outside the gene matches. This CDR3 contains 15 residues. The chain's CDR3 is CSARDFQRGTDTQYF. As DNA, the CDR3 is TGCAGTGCTAGAGATTTCCAGCGGGGTACAGATACGCAGTATTTT.

The chain links TRBV6-6 to TRBJ2-1; D is perhaps TRBD2 (6 bases). Trimming pared 4 bases from V and 15 bases from J, leaving 16 bases between. The germline V gene encodes CDR1 MNHNY and CDR2 SVGAGI (reference sequence). This CDR3 contains 12 residues. The CDR3 here is CASSFPGLKSFF. The CDR3 coding sequence is TGTGCCAGCAGTTTCCCGGGACTGAAGTCGTTCTTC.

To note about this clonotype: This is likely a read error, given that the CDR3 carries no conserved phenylalanine or tryptophan at its end. It is unclear where the CDR3 begins or ends on the DNA, so no DNA is shown, and the CDR3 is as TCRdb lists it. The rearrangement links TRBV7-2 to TRBJ2-3; the DNA was not used to check the table's D call, TRBD2. Counting both end residues, the CDR3 totals 17 amino acids. Germline CDR1 is SGHTA and CDR2 is FQGNSA. CDR3 sequence: CASSHTMTSGVAIPQCC.

This chain uses TRBV28 with TRBJ2-7; weak D call: TRBD1 (7 bases). V was clipped by 3 bases and J by 12 bases, with 21 bases between them. This CDR3 is 14 amino acids long. Looked up from germline, CDR1 is MDHEN and CDR2 is SYDVKM. CDR3 sequence reads: CASSLNSGGGRRYF. The CDR3 DNA follows: TGTGCCAGCAGTTTGAACTCTGGAGGGGGCCGACGGTACTTC. Looking up the rest from reference TRBV28 and TRBJ2-7 gives the full variable domain: DVKVTQSSRYLVKRTGEKVFLECVQDMDHENMFWYRQDPGLGLRLIYFSYDVKMKEKGDIPEGYSVSREKKERFSLILESASTNQTSMYLCASSLNSGGGRRYFGPGTRLTVT.

This chain joins TRBV5-4 and TRBJ2-2; 8 bases agree with TRBD2. Germline V lookup: CDR1 SGHNT, CDR2 YYREEE (reference sequence). This CDR3 is built from 16 residues. The V and J ends lost 3 bases and 4 bases, in that order; junction bases with no gene match: 8. CDR3: CASSSTSGALTGELFF. Here the CDR3 DNA reads TGTGCCAGCAGCTCCACTAGCGGAGCACTCACCGGGGAGCTGTTTTTT.

This clonotype was observed a few times. The chain recombines TRBV6-6 with TRBJ1-6; D ambiguous. The CDR3 totals 16 residues. V was trimmed by 2 bases and J by 10 bases, leaving 18 bases between them. In germline, CDR1 is MNHNY, CDR2 SVGAGI (reference sequence). CDR3 sequence reads: CASSYALDLEASPLHF. The CDR3 DNA reads TGTGCCAGCAGTTACGCGTTGGACCTAGAAGCGTCACCCCTCCACTTT.

V and J are TRBV20-1 and TRBJ1-4; D uncertain. Germline values: CDR1 DFQATT, CDR2 SNEGSKA (reference sequence). Deletions cut 6 bases from V and 4 bases from J, with 12 bases between. This CDR3 has 13 amino acids. The CDR3 sequence is CSAVGNYNEKLFF. Here the CDR3 DNA reads TGCAGTGCCGTAGGGAACTATAATGAAAAACTGTTTTTT.

This clonotype has ten or more counts. The chain links TRBV7-2 to TRBJ1-6; TRBD1 agrees at 8 bases. The ends lost 7 bases at V and 0 bases at J; junction bases unmatched: 8. CDR3 length: 17 residues. Germline CDR1 SGHTA, CDR2 FQGNSA. CDR3 sequence reads: CASTLKQGVSYNSPLHF. CDR3 DNA: TGTGCCAGCACTCTAAAACAGGGGGTCTCCTATAATTCACCCCTCCACTTT.

The table lists this clonotype with many counts. This rearrangement joins TRBV7-2 to TRBJ2-2; 15 bases fit TRBD2. Trimming at V came to 3 bases and at J to 7 bases, leaving 9 bases not matched to a gene. The CDR3 length is 18 residues. Germline loops: CDR1 SGHTA, CDR2 FQGNSA. The CDR3 reads CASSFLGLAGGLDGELFF. The CDR3 region has the DNA TGTGCCAGCAGCTTTCTCGGACTAGCGGGGGGGCTTGACGGGGAGCTGTTTTTT.

This clonotype was detected a few times. This sequence joins TRBV29-1 and TRBJ2-2; D not resolved. From germline, CDR1 is SQVTM and CDR2 ANQGSEA. The CDR3 covers 13 residues. Trimming shortened V by 4 bases and J by 5 bases, and 11 bases separated the two germline ends. CDR3 protein: CSVVVGGTGELFF. Here the CDR3 DNA reads TGCAGCGTTGTTGTCGGTGGAACCGGGGAGCTGTTTTTT.

This clonotype has ten or more counts. The genes are TRBV11-3 and TRBJ2-3; D remains ambiguous. From germline, CDR1 is SGHNT and CDR2 YENEEA. V was clipped by 5 bases and J by 2 bases, with 8 bases between them. The CDR3 loop spans 13 amino acids. CDR3 sequence: CASSLGLTDTQYF. CDR3 bases: TGTGCCAGCAGCCTAGGCCTCACAGATACGCAGTATTTT.

The chain carries TRBV29-1 and TRBJ2-3; D unclear. Germline assignment: CDR1 SQVTM and CDR2 ANQGSEA. This CDR3 contains 11 residues. Deletions cut 5 bases from V and 0 bases from J, with 3 bases between. Here the CDR3 reads CSVPSTDTQYF. CDR3 DNA: TGCAGCGTTCCAAGCACAGATACGCAGTATTTT.

This clonotype turned up a few times. This chain connects TRBV28 to TRBJ2-1; no reliable D call. The CDR3 is made up of 11 amino acids. V dropped 9 bases and J dropped 8 bases, with 11 bases sitting between them. CDR1 and CDR2 (germline): MDHEN, SYDVKM. CDR3 in DNA: TGTGCCAGTTTGGCCTGGGATGAGCAGTTCTTC. Translated, it gives CASLAWDEQFF.

The rearrangement joins TRBV20-1 to TRBJ2-3, with 9 bases aligning to TRBD2. CDR1 and CDR2 from the germline V gene are DFQATT and SNEGSKA (reference sequence). V lost 2 bases to trimming and J lost 2 bases; unmatched junction nucleotides: 5. The CDR3 spans 15 residues. The chain's CDR3 is CSARLGTSPTDTQYF. The DNA of the CDR3 is TGCAGTGCTAGATTGGGGACTAGCCCCACAGATACGCAGTATTTT.

CDR3 region: CASSHTSGEAFF. The CDR3 DNA is TGTGCCAGCAGCCACACTTCAGGGGAGGCTTTCTTT. The chain couples TRBV2 to TRBJ1-1; perhaps TRBD1 as D (6 bases). Trimming shortened V by 6 bases and J by 11 bases, and 16 bases separated the two germline ends. The CDR3 length is 12 residues. The germline gives CDR1 SNHLY, CDR2 FYNNEI.